This TCR beta chain was sequenced during a study of blood T cell repertoires in COVID-19. This clone has a handful of counts. Measured with immunoSEQ multiplex PCR; TCRdb has only the in-frame clones, and not every one. The sample records 430,000 or so clones, approximately 90% being singletons. Seattle researchers signed up patients amid active infection and tracked them longitudinally. The V gene lost 2 bases and the J gene lost 4 bases, with 15 bases spanning the gap. The CDR3 is 15 amino acids. The germline gives CDR1 SGHRS, CDR2 YFSETQ. The sequencing sample was made of peripheral blood. V gene TRBV5-1 combines with J gene TRBJ2-5, with D maybe TRBD1 (6 bases). This clonotype was obtained from a man between 18 and 35 years old with COVID-19, enrolled during active disease. The CDR3 here is CASSFRGKVGETQYF. DNA for the CDR3: TGCGCCAGCAGCTTCAGGGGTAAGGTGGGAGAGACCCAGTACTTC.